This T cell receptor beta chain originates from a study of Ad26.COV2.S vaccination and SARS-CoV-2 variants. On the study more broadly: Dosing was one shot or two shots 56 days apart.

Clones were sequenced by immunoSEQ multiplex PCR, and TCRdb holds only the in-frame ones, with some missing. The repertoire has fewer than 800,000 clones, about 90% of them found once; the top ten carry over 1.3%. V was pared by 1 base and J by 6 bases, with 12 bases of the junction left unmatched. This CDR3 has 17 amino acids. Germline-derived CDR1 and CDR2 are KGHDR and SFDVKD. Indicated treatment: some 20 received Ad26.COV2.S at low or high dose, single or two shots; a few received placebo; per-sample allocation not given. Sampling happened 63 days after the first vaccine or placebo injection. The sample came from a Boston adult aged 18-55 years.

Sample: peripheral blood, taken in a trial of Ad26.COV2.S vaccine versus placebo. This TCR came from a person aged 18 to 59 who received the Ad26.COV2.S COVID-19 vaccine or a placebo. The genes are TRBV24-1 and TRBJ2-3; 7 nucleotides align to TRBD2. CDR3: CATSDFFGTGGGDTQYF. The CDR3 nucleotides read TGTGCCACCAGTGATTTCTTCGGTACGGGAGGAGGCGATACGCAGTATTTT.